This TCR beta chain derives from a study of blood T cell repertoires in COVID-19. On the study more broadly: COVID-19 samples collected from the United States, Italy and Spain covered acute and convalescent phases.

The CDR3 extends over 13 amino acids. In germline, CDR1 is SGHTA, CDR2 FQGNSA. Between the trimmed V and J ends, which lost 3 bases and 2 bases, there was a span of 8 bases. Per the authors' pipeline: It was from reference gene primer amplification that nucleated cell counts were estimated. Assay: immunoSEQ multiplex PCR; the TCRdb copy retains only in-frame clones and omits some. V and J calls and clone size come straight from that table; D and trimming were deduced from the DNA. The table includes roughly 360,000 clones, roughly 88% detected once. Enrolled through a virtual design, the participants were between about 18 and 100 years of age and came from some 26 US areas. Membership in each cohort depended on participant-reported clinical history.

This TCR was sampled from a woman in her twenties or thirties with acute COVID-19. Sequencing input: PBMCs or T cells enriched from blood (not recorded which). This chain links TRBV7-2 with TRBJ2-7; tentative D call: TRBD2 (5 bases). CDR3: CASSFSGTYEQYF. CDR3 coding DNA: TGTGCCAGCAGCTTCAGCGGAACCTACGAGCAGTACTTC.